This entry lists 5 T cell receptor beta chains sequenced from one sample in a study of blood T cells in healthy people across ages. Next came a second PCR, run for roughly 6 to 11 cycles, which used a sample-barcoded 5' primer along with a J-beta primer mix. TCRdb reprocessed the 5' RACE reads with MiXCR, giving one entry per CDR3 protein. The sample holds approximately 2,000,000 distinct CDR3 sequences, more than 35% seen once. The sample taken for sequencing was blood. The receptors here all came from a human donor in good health.

This clonotype was detected a few times. The genes are TRBV3-1 and TRBJ2-1, with TRBD2 as a possible D gene (6 bases). Looked up from germline, CDR1 is LGHDT and CDR2 is YNNKEL (reference sequence). There are 17 residues in the CDR3. Trimming left V 3 bases short and J 8 bases short, with 23 bases between. The CDR3, as DNA: TGTGCCAGCAGCCACTACCGGGACTCCTTTGCGCATGATGAGCAGTTCTTC. Protein sequence: CASSHYRDSFAHDEQFF.

V gene TRBV12-3 or TRBV12-4 combines with J gene TRBJ2-1; tentative D call: TRBD2 (5 bases). V was clipped by 6 bases and J by 7 bases, with 16 bases between them. CDR3 length: 14 residues. CDR3 sequence reads: CASSPGPGKNEQFF. In DNA form, the CDR3 reads TGTGCCAGCAGCCCCGGACCGGGGAAAAATGAGCAGTTCTTC.

V usage is TRBV12-3 or TRBV12-4 and J usage is TRBJ2-5; weak D call: TRBD2 (5 bases). The CDR3 runs 14 residues. V lost 5 bases and J lost 4, with 14 bases in between. CDR3 nucleotide sequence: TGTGCCAGCAGTGAGGGCGGCTCAAGAGAGACCCAGTACTTC. Protein product: CASSEGGSRETQYF.

V and J are TRBV5-5 and TRBJ2-5, with D perhaps matching TRBD1 (6 bases). The V gene lost 2 bases and the J gene lost 4 bases, with 18 bases spanning the gap. Germline CDR1 reads SGHKS; CDR2 reads YYEKEE (reference sequence). This CDR3 has 16 amino acids. The CDR3: CASSFSGVFVGETQYF. DNA of the CDR3: TGTGCCAGCAGCTTTTCAGGGGTATTTGTCGGAGAGACCCAGTACTTC.

This chain links TRBV7-8 with TRBJ1-1; D is undetermined. The CDR3 runs to 12 residues. The V gene's germline CDR1 is SGHVS and CDR2 FQNEAQ. Trimming took 5 bases from V and 3 from J, leaving 7 bases between them. This CDR3 is CASSNRDTEAFF. The CDR3 DNA is TGTGCCAGCAGCAACAGAGACACTGAAGCTTTCTTT.